The clone carrying this T cell receptor beta chain was counted many times. The antigen is not known. Here immunoSEQ multiplex PCR was the method, and the copy in TCRdb shows in-frame clones only, minus some. The profile covers about 38,000 clones, none occurring a single time. The data are from a study of T cells after posttransplantation cyclophosphamide. General observations from the study: Tissue-infiltrating T cells from skin or gut overlapped little with blood T cells.

The length of the CDR3 is 13 residues. Germline V gives CDR1 SGHDT, CDR2 YYEEEE. Deletions cut 2 bases from V and 4 bases from J, with 10 bases between. This receptor was identified in a man aged 30 to 39 in good health and a related stem cell transplant donor. The specimen was PBMCs. The rearrangement joins TRBV5-6 to TRBJ2-7; weak D call: TRBD1 (6 bases). The CDR3 DNA sequence: TGTGCCAGCAGCTTTACAGGGACGTACGAGCAGTACTTC. Translating it yields CASSFTGTYEQYF.